A selection of T cell receptor beta chains follows, all from one sample in a study of regulatory T cells in long-lasting Graves disease. Via MiXCR, TCRdb re-called the multiplex PCR reads, giving one row per CDR3 protein. The data contain roughly 320,000 distinct CDR3 sequences, 16% of them singletons. These same records also appear under a second study, on T cells in Graves' hyperthyroidism and ophthalmopathy.

The sample in question was peripheral blood mononuclear cells (PBMCs), obtained at new diagnosis, from a patient treated with antithyroid drugs. These TCRs come from a middle-aged man with Graves disease. Both conserved end residues are trimmed from each CDR3. A D gene is named only where the DNA matches it firmly. Size is stated for part of the rows, as once, few or many counts, or as a class when the clone is expanded.

CDR3 protein: ASSRRKRGSYNEQF
J gene: TRBJ2-1
clone size: -
V gene: TRBV7-2
D gene: TRBD2

CDR3 protein: ASSLEPSSTDTQY
J gene: TRBJ2-3
clone size: few
V gene: TRBV5-1
D gene: -

CDR3 protein: ASSFFRAKEYEQY
J gene: TRBJ2-7
clone size: many
V gene: TRBV6-2/TRBV6-3
D gene: -

CDR3 protein: ASTNAVSSYNEQF
J gene: TRBJ2-1
clone size: few
V gene: TRBV6-2/TRBV6-3
D gene: -

CDR3 protein: AISESSRGSGANVLT
J gene: TRBJ2-6
clone size: many
V gene: TRBV10-3
D gene: -

CDR3 protein: SPQARTSLYEQY
J gene: TRBJ2-7
clone size: many
V gene: TRBV20-1
D gene: -

CDR3 protein: ASSPGLNTQY
J gene: TRBJ2-3
clone size: many
V gene: TRBV18
D gene: -

CDR3 protein: ASSQEGRGMSYEQY
J gene: TRBJ2-7
clone size: -
V gene: TRBV14
D gene: -

CDR3 protein: ASRLAGVETQY
J gene: TRBJ2-5
clone size: many
V gene: TRBV12-3/TRBV12-4
D gene: TRBD2

CDR3 protein: ASSLRTYEQY
J gene: TRBJ2-7
clone size: many
V gene: TRBV28
D gene: -

CDR3 protein: SASELRNQPQH
J gene: TRBJ1-5
clone size: few
V gene: TRBV20-1
D gene: -

CDR3 protein: ASSVDIVTTDTQY
J gene: TRBJ2-3
clone size: many
V gene: TRBV9
D gene: -

CDR3 protein: ASSDRAGGYQETQY
J gene: TRBJ2-5
clone size: -
V gene: TRBV3-1
D gene: TRBD2

CDR3 protein: ASSPRTGGTDTQY
J gene: TRBJ2-3
clone size: -
V gene: TRBV18
D gene: TRBD1

CDR3 protein: AISEARGGRNTEAF
J gene: TRBJ1-1
clone size: few
V gene: TRBV10-3
D gene: -

CDR3 protein: ASSPDPRHNEQF
J gene: TRBJ2-1
clone size: -
V gene: TRBV7-3
D gene: -

CDR3 protein: ASSQDNGESDEQF
J gene: TRBJ2-1
clone size: many
V gene: TRBV3-1
D gene: -

CDR3 protein: ATAPQSNQPQH
J gene: TRBJ1-5
clone size: -
V gene: TRBV10-3
D gene: -

CDR3 protein: SAQDFRRGSYEQY
J gene: TRBJ2-7
clone size: -
V gene: TRBV20-1
D gene: -

CDR3 protein: ASSYGFGAGSSYNEQF
J gene: TRBJ2-1
clone size: few
V gene: TRBV6-2/TRBV6-3
D gene: -

CDR3 protein: ASSYSTDLYGYT
J gene: TRBJ1-2
clone size: few
V gene: TRBV6-5
D gene: -

CDR3 protein: ASSVASMQF
J gene: TRBJ2-1
clone size: -
V gene: TRBV28
D gene: -

CDR3 protein: ASRYGTGDSNSPLH
J gene: TRBJ1-6
clone size: many
V gene: TRBV5-1
D gene: TRBD1

CDR3 protein: ADLLAEKETQY
J gene: TRBJ2-5
clone size: many
V gene: TRBV2
D gene: TRBD2

CDR3 protein: SAPSLAPETQY
J gene: TRBJ2-5
clone size: -
V gene: TRBV20-1
D gene: -

CDR3 protein: SAQAAGRETQY
J gene: TRBJ2-3
clone size: many
V gene: TRBV20-1
D gene: -

CDR3 protein: ASSEIDRGLSPLH
J gene: TRBJ1-6
clone size: -
V gene: TRBV6-1
D gene: TRBD1

CDR3 protein: ATSIWTGGGGNTGELF
J gene: TRBJ2-2
clone size: -
V gene: TRBV19
D gene: TRBD1

CDR3 protein: ASSYPGQNGYT
J gene: TRBJ1-2
clone size: -
V gene: TRBV6-2/TRBV6-3
D gene: TRBD1

CDR3 protein: AISGGEFGEKLF
J gene: TRBJ1-4
clone size: few
V gene: TRBV10-3
D gene: -

CDR3 protein: ASSLFGGPEKLF
J gene: TRBJ1-4
clone size: few
V gene: TRBV5-1
D gene: -

CDR3 protein: ASRDRGEVAEAF
J gene: TRBJ1-1
clone size: few
V gene: TRBV6-2/TRBV6-3
D gene: TRBD1

CDR3 protein: ASSAFRNTEAF
J gene: TRBJ1-1
clone size: many
V gene: TRBV10-1
D gene: -

CDR3 protein: ASSLFGTAEQY
J gene: TRBJ2-7
clone size: few
V gene: TRBV7-3
D gene: -

CDR3 protein: ASSLGTRDSYEQY
J gene: TRBJ2-7
clone size: many
V gene: TRBV5-1
D gene: -

CDR3 protein: ASSYSFTDSYYEQY
J gene: TRBJ2-7
clone size: few
V gene: TRBV6-2/TRBV6-3
D gene: -

CDR3 protein: ASSLGQNEKLF
J gene: TRBJ1-4
clone size: many
V gene: TRBV11-2
D gene: -

CDR3 protein: ASSLGGGVPSYNEQF
J gene: TRBJ2-1
clone size: -
V gene: TRBV5-1
D gene: -

CDR3 protein: ASSLIGTAYNEQF
J gene: TRBJ2-1
clone size: many
V gene: TRBV7-3
D gene: -

CDR3 protein: ASSWGPRLT
J gene: TRBJ1-2
clone size: few
V gene: TRBV12-3/TRBV12-4
D gene: -

CDR3 protein: ASSLGQGNEKLF
J gene: TRBJ1-4
clone size: many
V gene: TRBV5-1
D gene: TRBD1

CDR3 protein: ASNSPSSGANVLT
J gene: TRBJ2-6
clone size: many
V gene: TRBV2
D gene: -